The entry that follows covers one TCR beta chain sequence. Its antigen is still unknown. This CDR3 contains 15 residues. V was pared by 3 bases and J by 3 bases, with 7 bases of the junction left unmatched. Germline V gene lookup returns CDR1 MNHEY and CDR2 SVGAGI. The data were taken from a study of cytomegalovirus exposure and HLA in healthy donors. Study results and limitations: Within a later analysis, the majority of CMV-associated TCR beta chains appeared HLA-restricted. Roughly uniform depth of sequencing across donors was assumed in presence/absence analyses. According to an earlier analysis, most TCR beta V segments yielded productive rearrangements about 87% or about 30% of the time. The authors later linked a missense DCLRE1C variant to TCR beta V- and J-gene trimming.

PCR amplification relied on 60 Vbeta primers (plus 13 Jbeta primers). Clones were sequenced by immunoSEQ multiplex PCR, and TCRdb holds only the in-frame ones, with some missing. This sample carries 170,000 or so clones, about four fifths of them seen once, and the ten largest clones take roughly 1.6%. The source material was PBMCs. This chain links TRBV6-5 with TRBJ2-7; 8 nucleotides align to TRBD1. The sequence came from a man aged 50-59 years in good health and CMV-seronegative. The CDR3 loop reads CASSYAGTGDYEQYF. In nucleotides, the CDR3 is TGTGCCAGCAGTTATGCTGGGACAGGCGACTACGAGCAGTACTTC.